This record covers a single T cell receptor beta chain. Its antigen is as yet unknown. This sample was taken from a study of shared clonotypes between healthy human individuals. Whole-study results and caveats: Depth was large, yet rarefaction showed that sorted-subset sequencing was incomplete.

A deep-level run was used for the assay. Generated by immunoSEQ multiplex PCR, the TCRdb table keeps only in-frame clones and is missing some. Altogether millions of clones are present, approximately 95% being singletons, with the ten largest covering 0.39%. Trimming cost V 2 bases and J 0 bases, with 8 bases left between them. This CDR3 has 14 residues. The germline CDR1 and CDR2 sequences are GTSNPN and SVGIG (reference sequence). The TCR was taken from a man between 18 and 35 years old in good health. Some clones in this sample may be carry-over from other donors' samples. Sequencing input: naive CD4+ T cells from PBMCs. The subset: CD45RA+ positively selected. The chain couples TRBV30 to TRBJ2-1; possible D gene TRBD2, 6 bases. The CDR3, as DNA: TGTGCCTGGAGTATAGCGGCCTCCTACAATGAGCAGTTCTTC. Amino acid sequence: CAWSIAASYNEQFF.